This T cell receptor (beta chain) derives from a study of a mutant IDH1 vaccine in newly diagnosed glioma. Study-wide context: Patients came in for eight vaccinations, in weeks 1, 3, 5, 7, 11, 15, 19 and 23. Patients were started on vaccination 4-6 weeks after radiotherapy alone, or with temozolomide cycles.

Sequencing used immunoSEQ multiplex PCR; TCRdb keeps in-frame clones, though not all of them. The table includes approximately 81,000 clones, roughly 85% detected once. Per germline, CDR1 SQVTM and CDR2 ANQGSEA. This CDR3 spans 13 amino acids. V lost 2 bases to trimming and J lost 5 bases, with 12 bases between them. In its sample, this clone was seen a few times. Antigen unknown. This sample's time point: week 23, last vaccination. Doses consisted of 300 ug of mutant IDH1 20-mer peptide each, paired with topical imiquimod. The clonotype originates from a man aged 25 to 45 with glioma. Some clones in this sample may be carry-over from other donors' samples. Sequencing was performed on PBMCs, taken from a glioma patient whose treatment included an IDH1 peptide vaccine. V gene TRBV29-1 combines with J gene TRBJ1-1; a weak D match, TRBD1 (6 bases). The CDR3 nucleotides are TGCAGCGTTGAAATAGGGGGTGGAACTGAAGCTTTCTTT. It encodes CSVEIGGGTEAFF.